This is a list of T cell receptor beta chains from one sample in a study of blood T cell repertoires in COVID-19. TCRdb's table, derived via immunoSEQ multiplex PCR, lists solely in-frame clones and lacks some. The data contain 180,000 or so clones, approximately 90% of them singletons. The sample consisted of PBMCs or T cells enriched from blood (not recorded which). These receptors all stem from a woman aged 18-30 years who had recovered from COVID-19. The CDR3 runs from the conserved cysteine through the conserved F or W. A D gene is named only where the DNA matches it firmly. A row's size may be missing; if present it is once, few, many or a size class.

.,TRBV2,TRBD1,TRBJ2-2,TGTGCCAGCAGCCCAAGGCGACAGGGGGTCCCCGGGGAGCTGTTTTTT,CASSPRRQGVPGELFF
.,TRBV27,.,TRBJ1-1,TGTGCCAGCAGACCGCAGGGCTCGAACACTGAAGCTTTCTTT,CASRPQGSNTEAFF
once,TRBV28,.,TRBJ2-6,TGTGCCAGCAGCCGGATGGTGACTGTAATTGGCTCTGGGGCCAACGTCCTGACTTTC,CASSRMVTVIGSGANVLTF
.,TRBV10-3,TRBD1,TRBJ1-2,TGTGCCATCACCCGGGACAGGGTGCTCGATGGCTACACCTTC,CAITRDRVLDGYTF
.,TRBV4-2,.,TRBJ1-3,TGTGCCAGCAGCCGGTACAGGGACTCTGGAAACACCATATATTTT,CASSRYRDSGNTIYF
once,TRBV5-1,TRBD2,TRBJ2-5,TGCGCCAGCAGCTGGGGGGGCCAAGAGACCCAGTACTTC,CASSWGGQETQYF
.,TRBV11-2,TRBD2,TRBJ2-3,TGTGCCAGCAGCTCCTTAGCGGGACCCGTCACAGATACGCAGTATTTT,CASSSLAGPVTDTQYF
.,TRBV9,.,TRBJ2-5,TGTGCCAGCAGCGGAAGTGGGCTGTCTCAAGAGACCCAGTACTTC,CASSGSGLSQETQYF
.,TRBV30,TRBD1,TRBJ1-2,TGTGCCCGACAGACAGGGGTTGGCTACACCTTC,CARQTGVGYTF
.,TRBV2,.,TRBJ1-6,TGTGCCAGCAGCAGTGAAGGGGGGGGATCTGATTCACCCCTCCACTTT,CASSSEGGGSDSPLHF
.,TRBV28,.,TRBJ2-2,TGTGCCAGCAGACCCCACAGACCAAGGGGGACCGGGGAGCTGTTTTTT,CASRPHRPRGTGELFF
.,TRBV27,.,TRBJ2-5,TGTGCCAGCAGTTTACAAAGCGGGCTACAAGAGACCCAGTACTTC,CASSLQSGLQETQYF
few,TRBV20-1,TRBD1,TRBJ1-3,TGCAGGCAGGGGGCCACCATATATTTT,CRQGATIYF
.,TRBV12-5,.,TRBJ2-1,TGTGCTAGTGGTTTGCCACTCGCGGGGTACAATGAGCAGTTCTTC,CASGLPLAGYNEQFF
.,TRBV5-5,.,TRBJ1-4,TGTGCCAGCAGCTTGCGATCACCGGGGGGGAAACTGTTTTTT,CASSLRSPGGKLFF
.,TRBV2,.,TRBJ1-4,TGTGCCAGCAGTGAGTCCTATTCCAATGCTAAACTGTTTTTT,CASSESYSNAKLFF
.,TRBV25-1,TRBD2,TRBJ2-3,TGTGCCAGCAGTGATTTCCGGGGGAGGGCCGGCACAGATACGCAGTATTTT,CASSDFRGRAGTDTQYF
.,TRBV27,TRBD1,TRBJ1-1,TGTGCCAGCCTCCCTGGGACAGGGCACACTGAAGCTTTCTTT,CASLPGTGHTEAFF
.,TRBV6-2/TRBV6-3,.,TRBJ1-5,TGTGCCAGCAGTTACTCATCGAGTGAAAGACAGCCCCAGCATTTT,CASSYSSSERQPQHF
.,TRBV27,TRBD2,TRBJ2-7,TGTGCCAGCAGTCCGGGGGGGGTTCGGGCCTACGAGCAGTACTTC,CASSPGGVRAYEQYF
once,TRBV2,.,TRBJ2-3,TGTGCCAGCAATGAGCTAGCCAGTTCAGATACGCAGTATTTT,CASNELASSDTQYF
.,TRBV7-2,.,TRBJ1-5,TGTGCCAGCAGCTTACCACCGGACAGCGAATCGCATTTT,CASSLPPDSESHF
once,TRBV7-9,.,TRBJ1-4,TGTGCCAGCAGCTTTTCAGCAGGGCGTGATGAAAAACTGTTTTTT,CASSFSAGRDEKLFF
.,TRBV9,TRBD1,TRBJ2-7,TGTGCCAGCAGCGCTTCATCCGGGACAGGTTCCGTCGAGCAGTACTTC,CASSASSGTGSVEQYF
.,TRBV7-8,TRBD2,TRBJ2-7,TGTGCCAGCAGCTTATACGCGGGAGGGGTCTCCTACGAGCAGTACTTC,CASSLYAGGVSYEQYF
few,TRBV28,TRBD2,TRBJ2-7,TGTGCCAGTGGGACTAGCGGTAAATACGAGCAGTACTTC,CASGTSGKYEQYF
.,TRBV28,.,TRBJ1-4,TGTGCCAGCAGCCGCGGGATACCCTCTAATGAAAAACTGTTTTTT,CASSRGIPSNEKLFF
.,TRBV15,.,TRBJ2-7,TGTGCCACCAGCAGAGATGGCAGGGGTTTGTTCGAGCAGTACTTC,CATSRDGRGLFEQYF
.,TRBV2,.,TRBJ1-1,TGTGCCAGCAGGGCGACCGGTCAGGGAGGCCCGAACACTGAAGCTTTCTTT,CASRATGQGGPNTEAFF
.,TRBV5-1,TRBD2,TRBJ2-1,TGCGCCAGCAGCTACATGACTAGCGGGATGTACAATGAGCAGTTCTTC,CASSYMTSGMYNEQFF
.,TRBV19,.,TRBJ1-4,TGTGCCAGTTCTGACAGACGCAATGAAAAACTGTTTTTT,CASSDRRNEKLFF
.,TRBV9,.,TRBJ2-1,TGTGCCAGCAGCGTAGTTAGCGCCTCCTACAATGAGCAGTTCTTC,CASSVVSASYNEQFF
.,TRBV7-3,TRBD1,TRBJ1-6,TGTGCCAGCAGCCGGGACAGGAGGAATTCACCCCTCCACTTT,CASSRDRRNSPLHF
.,TRBV6-5,TRBD1,TRBJ1-6,TGTGCCAGCAGTTTATCGGGACAGGGCTATTCACCCCTCCACTTT,CASSLSGQGYSPLHF
.,TRBV14,.,TRBJ1-2,TGTGCCAGCAGCCAACCAGGTGGCTATGGCTACACCTTC,CASSQPGGYGYTF
.,TRBV2,.,TRBJ2-5,TGTGCCAGCAGTGAACTGCGGGAAGAGACCCAGTACTTC,CASSELREETQYF
few,TRBV6-2/TRBV6-3,TRBD1,TRBJ1-4,TGTGCCAGCAGTCGACAGGGGAATGAAAAACTGTTTTTT,CASSRQGNEKLFF
.,TRBV5-6,TRBD2,TRBJ2-1,TGTGCCAGCAGCTCAACTAGCGGGTACAATGAGCAGTTCTTC,CASSSTSGYNEQFF
.,TRBV27,TRBD2,TRBJ2-3,TGTGCCAGCAGTGCCACGACTAGCGGGTTTACAGATACGCAGTATTTT,CASSATTSGFTDTQYF
.,TRBV9,TRBD2,TRBJ2-3,TGTGCCACCCTAGCGGAAAGCACAGATACGCAGTATTTT,CATLAESTDTQYF
.,TRBV4-2,.,TRBJ2-3,TGTGCCAGCAGCCAAGGCGTTAGCGCAGATACGCAGTATTTT,CASSQGVSADTQYF
.,TRBV28,.,TRBJ1-3,TGTGCCAGCAGTTTCTCCGGGGGGATTGGAAACACCATATATTTT,CASSFSGGIGNTIYF
once,TRBV6-5,TRBD1,TRBJ1-2,TGTGCCAGCAGTCGCGGACAGGGACACTATGGCTACACCTTC,CASSRGQGHYGYTF
.,TRBV27,.,TRBJ1-6,TGTGCCACCAGGTTGTCGTCAGAAAATTCACCCCTCCACTTT,CATRLSSENSPLHF
.,TRBV5-8,TRBD1,TRBJ1-1,TGTGCCAGCAGCTTCCTCGGGACAGGGAGGATGAACACTGAAGCTTTCTTT,CASSFLGTGRMNTEAFF
few,TRBV5-6,.,TRBJ1-3,TGTGCCAGCAGCTTACTGCAGGGATTTGGGGCGCGCTCTGGAAACACCATATATTTT,CASSLLQGFGARSGNTIYF
.,TRBV18,TRBD1,TRBJ2-7,TGTGCCAGCTCACCCATTGGACAGGCCTACGAGCAGTACTTC,CASSPIGQAYEQYF
.,TRBV6-7,TRBD2,TRBJ2-3,TGTGCCAGCAGTTACTCGGGGGGACTAGCGGGATTCGCAGATACGCAGTATTTT,CASSYSGGLAGFADTQYF
.,TRBV7-2,TRBD1,TRBJ1-2,TGTGCCAGCAGCCAAACGGACAGGGGACCTTCTAACTATGGCTACACCTTC,CASSQTDRGPSNYGYTF
.,TRBV25-1,TRBD1,TRBJ1-5,TGTGCCAGCTCCGGGACAGAGAGCAATCAGCCCCAGCATTTT,CASSGTESNQPQHF
.,TRBV30,.,TRBJ1-1,TGTGCCTGGAGTGTAACGGACACTGAAGCTTTCTTT,CAWSVTDTEAFF
.,TRBV28,.,TRBJ2-1,TGTGCCAGCCTTAGCGCGTACAATGAGCAGTTCTTC,CASLSAYNEQFF
.,TRBV19,TRBD2,TRBJ2-5,TGTGCCAGTAGTAAGTCGACTAGCGGGAGAGTGGAGACCCAGTACTTC,CASSKSTSGRVETQYF
.,TRBV20-1,.,TRBJ2-7,TGCAGTGCTAGTACTACGATGTTTGGGCAGTACTTC,CSASTTMFGQYF
.,TRBV28,TRBD1,TRBJ1-1,TGTGCCAGCAGCCCGCCACAGGGGGACACTGAAGCTTTCTTT,CASSPPQGDTEAFF
.,TRBV6-2/TRBV6-3,TRBD2,TRBJ2-7,TGTGCCAGCAGTCAGCGGACTAGCGGGATCTCCTACGAGCAGTACTTC,CASSQRTSGISYEQYF
.,TRBV2,TRBD2,TRBJ2-5,TGTGCCAGCACTAGGACTAGCGGGGAGAAACAAGAGACCCAGTACTTC,CASTRTSGEKQETQYF
once,TRBV10-3,TRBD1,TRBJ2-3,TGTGCCATCTCTACGGGACAGGGCACAGATACGCAGTATTTT,CAISTGQGTDTQYF
few,TRBV11-2,.,TRBJ1-3,TGTGCCAGCAGCTCTCGAGGGGGGGCTGGAAACACCATATATTTT,CASSSRGGAGNTIYF